A selection of T cell receptor beta chains follows, all from one sample in a study of blood T cell repertoires in COVID-19. Method: immunoSEQ multiplex PCR; TCRdb's copy keeps in-frame clones and lacks some. The sample has 220,000 or so clones, 85% to 90% seen once. Input material: PBMCs or T cells enriched from blood (not recorded which). These receptors originate from a young man who had been exposed to COVID-19. Both conserved end residues are part of each CDR3.

V gene,J gene,CDR3 protein
TRBV7-9,TRBJ2-1,CASSPRGGTGGRNEQFF
TRBV19,TRBJ2-7,CASSIGTGSEQYF
TRBV7-2,TRBJ2-3,CASSLPAGSTDTQYF
TRBV29-1,TRBJ2-3,CSVETDQFEDTQYF
TRBV7-9,TRBJ1-4,CASSLGTGSPFNEKLFF
TRBV6-2/TRBV6-3,TRBJ1-1,CASSPTRAEAFF
TRBV5-5,TRBJ1-5,CASSPAENNQPQHF
TRBV11-3,TRBJ2-2,CASSPTSGGATGELFF
TRBV6-5,TRBJ2-5,CASSYGRETQYF
TRBV30,TRBJ1-2,CALGNRGNYGYTF
TRBV7-9,TRBJ2-7,CASSLQGLGFEQYF
TRBV27,TRBJ2-1,CASSTPGTSGVLGEQFF
TRBV4-3,TRBJ2-5,CASSQGLVNQETQYF
TRBV4-1,TRBJ1-1,CASSQGRFQENTEAFF
TRBV28,TRBJ1-5,CASTPGQGMGQPQHF
TRBV2,TRBJ2-4,CASSGEQVPLAKNIQYF
TRBV11-2,TRBJ2-1,CASSLGTKAGASYNEQFF
TRBV9,TRBJ1-1,CASSPRGTGGVNTEAFF
TRBV28,TRBJ1-2,CASSEATIYGYTF
TRBV5-4,TRBJ2-7,CASSLVTSGSYEQYF
TRBV4-1,TRBJ1-6,CASSQEGALHF
TRBV5-6,TRBJ1-6,CASSWTGGNSPLHF
TRBV15,TRBJ2-5,CATSWGVWETQYF
TRBV6-5,TRBJ1-1,CATKYETHTEAFF
TRBV6-2/TRBV6-3,TRBJ2-1,CASSRRLLSSYNEQFF
TRBV29-1,TRBJ1-1,CSVVGWRNTEAFF
TRBV19,TRBJ1-5,CASSIVVNSLNQPQHF
TRBV29-1,TRBJ2-5,CSVIRGGETQYF
TRBV4-3,TRBJ1-2,CASSQERGGGNYGYTF
TRBV20-1,TRBJ1-1,CSAKTGAEAFF
TRBV5-4,TRBJ2-6,CASSSGVGQSGANVLTF
TRBV7-9,TRBJ2-7,CASTLAGIYEQYF